The 2 T cell receptor beta chains below all came from one sample that was sequenced in a study of PD-1 blockade in classical Hodgkin lymphoma. Sequenced by immunoSEQ multiplex PCR; TCRdb stores in-frame clones only, minus some. The data contain 30,000 to 40,000 clones, 82% of them singletons. All trial patients relapsed after autologous stem cell transplantation. Material: peripheral blood mononuclear cells (PBMCs), obtained at baseline. The receptors were sampled from a human donor with classical Hodgkin lymphoma.

In this sample, this clone turned up a few times. This chain connects TRBV5-1 to TRBJ2-1; D call uncertain. V lost 1 base to trimming and J lost 4 bases, with 6 bases between them. The CDR3 contains 13 residues. Per the germline V gene, CDR1 is SGHRS and CDR2 is YFSETQ. CDR3: CASSLRLYNEQFF. CDR3 nucleotide sequence: TGCGCCAGCAGCTTGCGTCTGTACAATGAGCAGTTCTTC.

This clone ranks as medium-sized. In DNA form, the CDR3 reads TGTGCCAGCAGCACCGAGGACAAATCACCCCTCCACTTT. Translation gives CASSTEDKSPLHF. The rearrangement uses TRBV6-5 and TRBJ1-6; D is possibly TRBD1 (5 bases). The germline V gene has CDR1 MNHEY and CDR2 SVGAGI. The CDR3 loop spans 13 amino acids. The ends were cut back, 6 bases at V and 10 bases at J, with 13 bases in the middle.